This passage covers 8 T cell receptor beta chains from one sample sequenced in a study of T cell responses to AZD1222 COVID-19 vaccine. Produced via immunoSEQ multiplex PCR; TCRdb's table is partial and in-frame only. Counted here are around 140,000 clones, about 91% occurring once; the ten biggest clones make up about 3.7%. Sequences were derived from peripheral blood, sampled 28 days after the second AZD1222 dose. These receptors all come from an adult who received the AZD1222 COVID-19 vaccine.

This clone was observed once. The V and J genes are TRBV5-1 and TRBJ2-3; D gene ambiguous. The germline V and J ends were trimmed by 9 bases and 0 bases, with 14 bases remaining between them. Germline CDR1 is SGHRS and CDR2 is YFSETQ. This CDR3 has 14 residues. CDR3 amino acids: CATRLGPSTDTQYF. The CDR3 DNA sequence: TGCGCCACCAGACTCGGTCCTAGCACAGATACGCAGTATTTT.

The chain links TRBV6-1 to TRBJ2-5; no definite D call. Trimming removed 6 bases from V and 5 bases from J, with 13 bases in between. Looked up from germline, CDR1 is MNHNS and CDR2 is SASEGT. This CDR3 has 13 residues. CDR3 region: CASRVLQHETQYF. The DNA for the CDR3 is TGTGCCAGCAGGGTTCTCCAACACGAGACCCAGTACTTC.

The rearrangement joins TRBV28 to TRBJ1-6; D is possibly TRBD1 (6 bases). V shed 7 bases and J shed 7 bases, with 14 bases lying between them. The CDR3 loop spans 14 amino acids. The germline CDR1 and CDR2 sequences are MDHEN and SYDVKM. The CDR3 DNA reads TGTGCCAGCACGCCAGGGGTGAGAAATTCACCCCTCCACTTT. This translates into CASTPGVRNSPLHF.

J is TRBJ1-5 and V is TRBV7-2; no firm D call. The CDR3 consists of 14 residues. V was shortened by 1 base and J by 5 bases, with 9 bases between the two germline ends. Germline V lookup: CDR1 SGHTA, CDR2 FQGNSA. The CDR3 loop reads CASSLVRADQPQHF. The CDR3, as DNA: TGTGCCAGCAGCTTAGTCCGGGCAGATCAGCCCCAGCATTTT.

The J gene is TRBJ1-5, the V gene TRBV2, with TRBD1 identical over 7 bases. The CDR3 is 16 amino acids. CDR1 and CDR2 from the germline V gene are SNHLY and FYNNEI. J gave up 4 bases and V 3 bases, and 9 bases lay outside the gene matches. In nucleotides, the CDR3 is TGTGCCAGCAGTGATGCATCTGGCAGGGGGAATCAGCCCCAGCATTTT. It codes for CASSDASGRGNQPQHF.

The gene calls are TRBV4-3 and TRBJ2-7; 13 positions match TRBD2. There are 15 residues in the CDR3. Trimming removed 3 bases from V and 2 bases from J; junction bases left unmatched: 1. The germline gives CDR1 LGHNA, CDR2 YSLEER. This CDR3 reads CASSQGTSGAYEQYF. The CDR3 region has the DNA TGCGCCAGCAGCCAGGGGACTAGCGGGGCCTACGAGCAGTACTTC.

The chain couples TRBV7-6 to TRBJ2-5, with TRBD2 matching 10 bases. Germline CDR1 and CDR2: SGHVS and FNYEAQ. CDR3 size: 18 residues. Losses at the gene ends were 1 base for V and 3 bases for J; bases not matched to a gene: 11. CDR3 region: CASSLGLDQREGEETQYF. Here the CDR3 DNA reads TGTGCCAGCAGCTTAGGATTGGATCAGCGGGAGGGAGAAGAGACCCAGTACTTC.

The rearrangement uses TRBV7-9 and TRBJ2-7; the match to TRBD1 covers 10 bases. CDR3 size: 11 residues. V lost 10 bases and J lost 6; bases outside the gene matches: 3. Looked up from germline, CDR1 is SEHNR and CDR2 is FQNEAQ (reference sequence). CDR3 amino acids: CATGTGVEQYF. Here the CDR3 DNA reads TGTGCCACCGGGACAGGGGTCGAGCAGTACTTC.